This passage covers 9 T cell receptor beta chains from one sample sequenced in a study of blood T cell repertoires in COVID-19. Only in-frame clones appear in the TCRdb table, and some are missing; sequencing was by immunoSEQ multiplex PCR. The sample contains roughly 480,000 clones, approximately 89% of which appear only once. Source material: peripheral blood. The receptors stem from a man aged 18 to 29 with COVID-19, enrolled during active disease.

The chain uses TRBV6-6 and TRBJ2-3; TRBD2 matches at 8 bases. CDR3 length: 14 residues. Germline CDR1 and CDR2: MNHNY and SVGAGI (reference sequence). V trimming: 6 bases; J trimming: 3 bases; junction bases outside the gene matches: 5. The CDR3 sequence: CASSSGGRTDTQYF. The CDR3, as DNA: TGTGCCAGCAGCTCGGGGGGGCGGACAGATACGCAGTATTTT.

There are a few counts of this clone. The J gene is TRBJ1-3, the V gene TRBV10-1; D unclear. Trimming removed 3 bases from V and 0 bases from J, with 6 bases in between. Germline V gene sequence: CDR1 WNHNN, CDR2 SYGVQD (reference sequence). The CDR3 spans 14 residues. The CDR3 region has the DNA TGCGCCAGCAGTGAAGCATTCTCTGGAAACACCATATATTTT. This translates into CASSEAFSGNTIYF.

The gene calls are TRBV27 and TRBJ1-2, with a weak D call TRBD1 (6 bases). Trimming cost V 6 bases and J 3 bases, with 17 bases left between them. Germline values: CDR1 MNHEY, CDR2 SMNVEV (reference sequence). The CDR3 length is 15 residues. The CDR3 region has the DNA TGTGCCAGCAGGGGGTGGGGAGAGGGGGACTATGGCTACACCTTC. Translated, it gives CASRGWGEGDYGYTF.

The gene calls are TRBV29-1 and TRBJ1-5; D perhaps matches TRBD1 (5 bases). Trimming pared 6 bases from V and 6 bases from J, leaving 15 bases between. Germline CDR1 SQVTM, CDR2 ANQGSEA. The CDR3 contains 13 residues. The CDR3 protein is CSVGQGITQPQHF. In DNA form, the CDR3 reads TGCAGCGTGGGGCAGGGTATTACTCAGCCCCAGCATTTT.

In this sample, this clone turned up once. Written as DNA, the CDR3 is TGTGCCAGCATTCTCGAAGGCGGCGTCTACGAGCAGTACTTC. Translated: CASILEGGVYEQYF. The J gene is TRBJ2-7, the V gene TRBV2; D is uncertain. Germline values: CDR1 SNHLY, CDR2 FYNNEI. V was clipped by 7 bases and J by 3 bases, with 16 bases between them. CDR3 size: 14 residues.

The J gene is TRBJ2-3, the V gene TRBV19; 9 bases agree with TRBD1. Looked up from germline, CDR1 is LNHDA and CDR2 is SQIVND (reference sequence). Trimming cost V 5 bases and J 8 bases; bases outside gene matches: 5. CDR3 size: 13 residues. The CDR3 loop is CASSWGTGTTQYF. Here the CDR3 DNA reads TGTGCCAGTAGTTGGGGGACAGGGACTACGCAGTATTTT.

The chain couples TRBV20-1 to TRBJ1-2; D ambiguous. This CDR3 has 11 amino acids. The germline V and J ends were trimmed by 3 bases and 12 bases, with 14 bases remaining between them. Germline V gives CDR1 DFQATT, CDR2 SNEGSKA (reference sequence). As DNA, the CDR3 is TGCAGTGCTAGTCTGGCGGAAGCCCACACCTTC. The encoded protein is CSASLAEAHTF.

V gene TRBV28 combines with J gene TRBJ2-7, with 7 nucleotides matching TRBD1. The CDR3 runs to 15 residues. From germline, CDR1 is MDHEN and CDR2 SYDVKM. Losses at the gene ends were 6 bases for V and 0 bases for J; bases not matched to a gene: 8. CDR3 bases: TGTGCCAGCAGGTCGAGGCCAGGGGGCTCCTACGAGCAGTACTTC. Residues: CASRSRPGGSYEQYF.

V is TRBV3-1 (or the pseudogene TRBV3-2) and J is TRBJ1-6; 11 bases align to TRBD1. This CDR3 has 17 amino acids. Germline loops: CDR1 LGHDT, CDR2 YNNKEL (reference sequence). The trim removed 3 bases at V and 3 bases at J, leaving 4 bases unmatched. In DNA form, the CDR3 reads TGTGCCAGCAGCCACTGGACAGGGGGCCTCTATAATTCACCCCTCCACTTT. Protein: CASSHWTGGLYNSPLHF.